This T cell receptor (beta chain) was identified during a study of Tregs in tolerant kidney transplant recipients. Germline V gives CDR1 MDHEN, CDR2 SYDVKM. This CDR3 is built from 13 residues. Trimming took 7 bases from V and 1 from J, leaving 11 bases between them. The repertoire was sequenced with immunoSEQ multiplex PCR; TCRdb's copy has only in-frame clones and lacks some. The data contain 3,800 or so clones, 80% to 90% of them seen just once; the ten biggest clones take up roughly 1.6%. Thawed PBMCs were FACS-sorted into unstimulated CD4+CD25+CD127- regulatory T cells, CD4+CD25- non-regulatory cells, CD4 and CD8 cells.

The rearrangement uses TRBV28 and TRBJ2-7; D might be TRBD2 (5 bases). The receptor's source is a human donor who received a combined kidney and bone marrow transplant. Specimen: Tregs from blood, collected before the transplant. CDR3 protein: CASIASSSYEQYF. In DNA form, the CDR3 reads TGTGCCAGCATCGCTAGCAGTTCCTACGAGCAGTACTTC.